These 14 T cell receptor beta chains were all obtained from the same sample, sequenced in a study of T cell changes during pregnancy in multiple sclerosis. Using immunoSEQ multiplex PCR, the repertoire was profiled, and TCRdb retains in-frame clones only, with some absent. The sample has some 70,000 clones; about nine tenths are singletons. The source material was peripheral blood, sampled before pregnancy. The receptors derive from a female donor with multiple sclerosis, enrolled in a pregnancy study.

The rearrangement links TRBV30 to TRBJ2-7, with D possibly TRBD2 on 6 matching bases. This CDR3 contains 12 residues. V was clipped by 2 bases and J by 4 bases, with 9 bases between them. In germline, CDR1 is GTSNPN, CDR2 SVGIG (reference sequence). CDR3 residues: CAWSRSGYEQYF. DNA for the CDR3: TGTGCCTGGAGTCGAAGCGGGTACGAGCAGTACTTC.

CDR3 loop: CASSQVNEQYF. CDR3 in DNA: TGTGCCAGCAGCCAAGTAAACGAGCAGTACTTC. The V and J genes are TRBV4-2 and TRBJ2-7, with no clear D. Trimming pared 1 base from V and 5 bases from J, leaving 3 bases between. The CDR3 contains 11 residues. Germline CDR1 LGHNA, CDR2 YNFKEQ.

This clone was counted once. The CDR3 spells CASSQGPDYPEGYTF. The CDR3 DNA is TGTGCCAGCAGCCAAGGACCAGACTACCCTGAGGGCTACACCTTC. V usage is TRBV7-3 and J usage is TRBJ1-2; D gene ambiguous. From germline, CDR1 is SGHTA and CDR2 FQGTGA. The CDR3 loop spans 15 amino acids. V was trimmed by 5 bases and J by 8 bases, leaving 21 bases between them.

The chain has TRBV11-2 and TRBJ2-5; 8 nucleotides match TRBD1. Germline CDR1 reads SGHAT; CDR2 reads FQNNGV. The CDR3 sequence is 15 residues long. Germline trimming cut 5 bases from V and 2 bases from J; bases unmatched to any gene: 7. The CDR3 DNA reads as TGTGCCAGCAGCCCGGGGACAGGATCACAAGAGACCCAGTACTTC. It codes for CASSPGTGSQETQYF.

The chain uses TRBV9 and TRBJ2-3, with D perhaps matching TRBD1 (6 bases). This CDR3 contains 17 residues. Germline-derived CDR1 and CDR2 are SGDLS and YYNGEE. The germline V and J ends were trimmed by 3 bases and 0 bases, with 17 bases remaining between them. CDR3 DNA: TGTGCCAGCAGCGCGAAAGGGGGATTTTCTAGCACAGATACGCAGTATTTT. Its translation: CASSAKGGFSSTDTQYF. Full variable domain (outside the CDR3, taken from reference TRBV9 and TRBJ2-3): DSGVTQTPKHLITATGQRVTLRCSPRSGDLSVYWYQQSLDQGLQFLIQYYNGEERAKGNILERFSAQQFPDLHSELNLSSLELGDSALYFCASSAKGGFSSTDTQYFGPGTRLTVL.

This chain connects TRBV19 to TRBJ2-2; TRBD1 aligns across 11 bases. Trimming at V came to 10 bases and at J to 4 bases, leaving 5 bases not matched to a gene. This CDR3 is built from 14 residues. CDR1 LNHDA and CDR2 SQIVND come from the germline V gene (reference sequence). The CDR3 loop reads CATSGQGGTGELFF. CDR3 sequence (DNA): TGTGCCACCTCGGGACAGGGGGGCACCGGGGAGCTGTTTTTT.

The CDR3, as DNA: TGTGCCAGCAGTGGATGGACAGGGGGAGTGACTGAAGCTTTCTTT. Translating it yields CASSGWTGGVTEAFF. The chain couples TRBV25-1 to TRBJ1-1, with 10 bases identical to TRBD1. The CDR3 is 15 amino acids. Looked up from germline, CDR1 is MGHDK and CDR2 is SYGVNS. Trimming cost V 4 bases and J 5 bases; bases outside gene matches: 7. Full variable domain (rest looked up from reference TRBV25-1 and TRBJ1-1): EADIYQTPRYLVIGTGKKITLECSQTMGHDKMYWYQQDPGMELHLIHYSYGVNSTEKGDLSSESTVSRIRTEHFPLTLESARPSHTSQYLCASSGWTGGVTEAFFGQGTRLTVV.

In this sample, this clone turned up many times. V is TRBV5-6 and J is TRBJ2-3; D not certain. Germline-derived CDR1 and CDR2 are SGHDT and YYEEEE. This CDR3 is 13 amino acids long. The V and J ends lost 1 base and 0 bases respectively, with 3 bases between them. CDR3 sequence (DNA): TGTGCCAGCAGCTTGCTGAGCACAGATACGCAGTATTTT. Protein product: CASSLLSTDTQYF.

The chain carries TRBV18 and TRBJ2-7, with 7 positions matching TRBD1. With V trimmed by 2 bases and J by 5 bases, 6 bases remained unmatched. The CDR3 is 14 residues long. Germline V gives CDR1 KGHSH, CDR2 LQKENI. The CDR3 bases are TGTGCCAGCTCACCAACAGGGGCCTTCCACGAGCAGTACTTC. This translates into CASSPTGAFHEQYF. The entire variable domain, with the rest obtained from reference TRBV18 and TRBJ2-7, is as follows: NAGVMQNPRHLVRRRGQEARLRCSPMKGHSHVYWYRQLPEEGLKFMVYLQKENIIDESGMPKERFSAEFPKEGPSILRIQQVVRGDSAAYFCASSPTGAFHEQYFGPGTRLTVT.

V usage is TRBV4-1 and J usage is TRBJ2-3, with a tentative D call TRBD1 (5 bases). Looked up from germline, CDR1 is MGHRA and CDR2 is YSYEKL. CDR3 size: 16 residues. V gave up 0 bases and J gave up 2 bases, with 12 bases separating them. The CDR3 nucleotides read TGCGCCAGCAGCCAAGAACAGGCGGCTCCCACAGATACGCAGTATTTT. It translates to CASSQEQAAPTDTQYF.

This chain connects TRBV7-6 to TRBJ2-1; the match to TRBD2 covers 9 bases. Germline CDR1 is SGHVS and CDR2 is FNYEAQ. This CDR3 has 17 amino acids. The V gene end was trimmed by 3 bases and the J gene end by 7 bases; junction bases not matched to a gene: 13. The CDR3 here is CASSLILTSGGPNEQFF. CDR3 DNA sequence: TGTGCCAGCAGCTTGATTCTGACTAGCGGAGGGCCTAATGAGCAGTTCTTC.

The chain recombines TRBV19 with TRBJ2-5; tentative D call: TRBD2 (6 bases). The germline V gene has CDR1 LNHDA and CDR2 SQIVND (reference sequence). The CDR3 length is 15 residues. Trimming removed 5 bases at V and 4 bases at J, with 17 bases between. This CDR3 reads CASSPAGRVRETQYF. The CDR3 DNA follows: TGTGCCAGTAGTCCAGCGGGCAGGGTTAGAGAGACCCAGTACTTC.

CDR3 residues: CASGTTGTLESPLHF. The CDR3 DNA sequence: TGTGCCAGTGGGACAACCGGGACATTAGAGTCACCCCTCCACTTT. J is TRBJ1-6 and V is TRBV19; maybe TRBD1 (6 bases). CDR1 and CDR2 from the germline V gene are LNHDA and SQIVND (reference sequence). This CDR3 contains 15 residues. The germline V and J ends were trimmed by 8 bases and 10 bases, with 21 bases remaining between them.

The V and J genes are TRBV2 and TRBJ2-1; 8 bases match TRBD2. In germline, CDR1 is SNHLY, CDR2 FYNNEI. Trimming took 7 bases from V and 2 from J; bases not matched to a gene: 7. The CDR3 is made up of 15 amino acids. In DNA form, the CDR3 reads TGTGCCAGCACGAGCGGGAGCGTGACCTACAATGAGCAGTTCTTC. Translated, it gives CASTSGSVTYNEQFF.